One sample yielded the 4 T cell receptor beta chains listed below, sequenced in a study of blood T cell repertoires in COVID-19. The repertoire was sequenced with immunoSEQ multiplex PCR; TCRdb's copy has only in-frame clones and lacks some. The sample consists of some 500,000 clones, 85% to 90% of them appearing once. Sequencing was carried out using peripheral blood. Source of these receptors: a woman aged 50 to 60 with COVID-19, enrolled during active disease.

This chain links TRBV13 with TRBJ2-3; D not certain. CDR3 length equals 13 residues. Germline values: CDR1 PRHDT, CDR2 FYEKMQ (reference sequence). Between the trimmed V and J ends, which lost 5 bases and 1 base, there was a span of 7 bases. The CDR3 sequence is CASSRVGTDTQYF. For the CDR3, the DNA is TGTGCCAGCAGCCGAGTCGGCACAGATACGCAGTATTTT.

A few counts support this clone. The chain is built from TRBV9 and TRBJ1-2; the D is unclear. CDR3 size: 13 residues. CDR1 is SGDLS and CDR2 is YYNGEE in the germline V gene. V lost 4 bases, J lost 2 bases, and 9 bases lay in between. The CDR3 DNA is TGTGCCAGCAGCTCGATGGAGAACTATGGCTACACCTTC. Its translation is CASSSMENYGYTF.

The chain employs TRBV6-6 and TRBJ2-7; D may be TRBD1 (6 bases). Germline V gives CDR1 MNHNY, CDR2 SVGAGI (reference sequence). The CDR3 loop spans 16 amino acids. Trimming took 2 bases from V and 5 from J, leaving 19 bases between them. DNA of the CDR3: TGTGCCAGCAGTTACACACAGGGATCGAATTTGAACGAGCAGTACTTC. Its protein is CASSYTQGSNLNEQYF.

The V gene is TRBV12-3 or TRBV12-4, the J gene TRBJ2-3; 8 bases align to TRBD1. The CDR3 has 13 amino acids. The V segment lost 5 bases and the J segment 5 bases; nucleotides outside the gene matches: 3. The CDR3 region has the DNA TGTGCCAGCAGTCAGGGGGCGAGAGATACGCAGTATTTT. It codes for CASSQGARDTQYF.